Below are 4 T cell receptor beta chains sequenced from a single sample in a study of identical twins. Using its own MiXCR run on the 5' RACE reads, TCRdb lists one record per CDR3 protein. Of approximately 240,000 distinct CDR3 sequences in the sample, around 15% are singletons; the top ten hold around 8.9%. Sequencing was performed on memory (CD45RO+) T cells sorted from blood. The receptors stem from a young woman in good health.

The chain is built from TRBV20-1 and TRBJ2-3; 10 bases fit TRBD2. Losses at the gene ends were 6 bases for V and 2 bases for J; bases not matched to a gene: 11. Germline V gene sequence: CDR1 DFQATT, CDR2 SNEGSKA (reference sequence). The CDR3 spans 16 residues. CDR3 sequence: CSALHAGTSDTDTQYF. CDR3 coding DNA: TGCAGTGCCCTTCACGCCGGGACTAGCGACACAGATACGCAGTATTTT.

The sample holds a few counts of this clonotype. V is TRBV12-3 or TRBV12-4 and J is TRBJ1-1; 7 nucleotides align to TRBD1. The V segment lost 4 bases and the J segment 6 bases; nucleotides outside the gene matches: 5. The CDR3 extends over 13 amino acids. The CDR3 nucleotides read TGTGCCAGCAGTTCGTACAGGGGACCTGAAGCTTTCTTT. Its translation: CASSSYRGPEAFF.

This clonotype was recorded a few times. CDR3 in DNA: TGCAGTGCTAGAGACCCCGGCAGGGGGCGTGGGGCCAACGTCCTGACTTTC. Translation: CSARDPGRGRGANVLTF. The rearrangement uses TRBV20-1 and TRBJ2-6; TRBD1 matches 8 bases. V was pared by 0 bases and J by 3 bases, with 7 bases of the junction left unmatched. The CDR3 runs 17 residues. Per germline, CDR1 DFQATT and CDR2 SNEGSKA (reference sequence).

This sequence joins TRBV3-1 and TRBJ1-2, with D maybe TRBD1 (6 bases). The length of the CDR3 is 13 residues. V lost 6 bases and J lost 9, with 17 bases in between. Germline V CDR1 and CDR2: LGHDT, YNNKEL (reference sequence). The DNA for the CDR3 is TGTGCCAGCAGTTGGACAGTCGACCGAAGCTACACCTTC. It is translated as CASSWTVDRSYTF.